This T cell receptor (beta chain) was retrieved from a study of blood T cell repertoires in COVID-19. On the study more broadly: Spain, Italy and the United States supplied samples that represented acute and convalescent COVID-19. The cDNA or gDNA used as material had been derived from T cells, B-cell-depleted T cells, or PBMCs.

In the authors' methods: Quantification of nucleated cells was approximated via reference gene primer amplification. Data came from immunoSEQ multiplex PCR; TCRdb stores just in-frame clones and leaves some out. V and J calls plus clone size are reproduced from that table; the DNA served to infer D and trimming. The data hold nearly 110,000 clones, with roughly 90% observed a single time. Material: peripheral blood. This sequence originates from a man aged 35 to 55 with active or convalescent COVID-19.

The CDR3 DNA is TGTGCCAGCAGCCAAGATCGCGGGGGCTTGGGCACCGGGGAGCTGTTTTTT. Amino acid sequence: CASSQDRGGLGTGELFF. The genes are TRBV4-2 and TRBJ2-2, with D perhaps TRBD2 (7 bases). The CDR3 loop spans 17 amino acids. From germline, CDR1 is LGHNA and CDR2 YNFKEQ. V dropped 0 bases and J dropped 4 bases, with 15 bases sitting between them.